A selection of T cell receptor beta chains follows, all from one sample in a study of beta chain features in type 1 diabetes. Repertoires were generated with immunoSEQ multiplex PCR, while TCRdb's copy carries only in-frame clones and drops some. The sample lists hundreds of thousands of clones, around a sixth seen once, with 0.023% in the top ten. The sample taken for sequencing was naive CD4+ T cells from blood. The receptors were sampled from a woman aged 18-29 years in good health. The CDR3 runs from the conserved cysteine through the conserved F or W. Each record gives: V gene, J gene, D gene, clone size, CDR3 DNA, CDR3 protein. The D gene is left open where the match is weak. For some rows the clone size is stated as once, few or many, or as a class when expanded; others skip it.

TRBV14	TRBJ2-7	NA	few	TGTGCCAGCAGCCAAACCAGATACGAGCAGTACTTC	CASSQTRYEQYF
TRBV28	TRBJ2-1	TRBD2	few	TGTGCCAGCAGTTCGCCCGGGACTAGCAATGAGCAGTTCTTC	CASSSPGTSNEQFF
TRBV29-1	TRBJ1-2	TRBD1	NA	TGCAGCGTTGAGAGACAGGGGGATAACTATGGCTACACCTTC	CSVERQGDNYGYTF
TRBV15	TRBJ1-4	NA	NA	TGTGCCACCAGACCGTCAGCGGGAGGGACCGCCTTCTCAACTAATGAAAAACTGTTTTTT	CATRPSAGGTAFSTNEKLFF
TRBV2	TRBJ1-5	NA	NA	TGTGCCAGCAGTGAAATGGGGATCGTCGGTCAGCCCCAGCATTTT	CASSEMGIVGQPQHF
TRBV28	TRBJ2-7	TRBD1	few	TGTGCCAGCAGGACAGGGGGCGGCTACGAGCAGTACTTC	CASRTGGGYEQYF
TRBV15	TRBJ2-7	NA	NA	TGTGCCACCAGCAGAGTTTCGTACGAGCAGTACTTC	CATSRVSYEQYF
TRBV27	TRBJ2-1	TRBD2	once	TGTGCCAGCAGTTTTGGAACTAGCGGAAACAATGAGCAGTTCTTC	CASSFGTSGNNEQFF
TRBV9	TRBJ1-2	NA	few	TGTGCCAGCAGCGCAACGGGACGGTACTATGGCTACACCTTC	CASSATGRYYGYTF
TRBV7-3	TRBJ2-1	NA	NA	TGTGCCAGCAGCCCCTTGCCGACAGACTACAATGAGCAGTTCTTC	CASSPLPTDYNEQFF
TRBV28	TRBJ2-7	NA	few	TGTGCCAGCAGAGGGATAGGGTGGTACGAGCAGTACTTC	CASRGIGWYEQYF
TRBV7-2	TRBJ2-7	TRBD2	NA	TGTGCCAGCAGCCTTAGCGGGAGTAGGGGCTACGAGCAGTACTTC	CASSLSGSRGYEQYF
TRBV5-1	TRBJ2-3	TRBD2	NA	TGCGCCAGCAGCCTGGGACTAGCCGCTAGCACAGATACGCAGTATTTT	CASSLGLAASTDTQYF
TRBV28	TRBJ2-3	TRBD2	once	TGTGCCAGCACCCTACCGGGGGGAGATACGCAGTATTTT	CASTLPGGDTQYF
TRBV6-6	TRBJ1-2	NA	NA	TGTGCCAGCAGTTCAAACAGGGAGTCTGGCTACACCTTC	CASSSNRESGYTF
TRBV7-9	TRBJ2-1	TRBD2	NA	TGTGCCAGCGGATCCGGGACTAGCGGGCCAAATGAGCAGTTCTTC	CASGSGTSGPNEQFF
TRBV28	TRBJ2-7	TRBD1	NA	TGTGCCAGCAGTTTGATTTCCGGACAGGGGGTCTACGAGCAGTACTTC	CASSLISGQGVYEQYF
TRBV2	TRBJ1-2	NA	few	TGTGCCAGCAGACCGACAGATGGCTACACCTTC	CASRPTDGYTF
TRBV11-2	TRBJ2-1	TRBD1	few	TGTGCCAGCAGCTTAGAAGGGGGCCGGGATGAGCAGTTCTTC	CASSLEGGRDEQFF
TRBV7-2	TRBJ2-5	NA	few	TGTGCCAGCAGCTCCCCCCCCGCGAGGCCCCAGTACTTC	CASSSPPARPQYF
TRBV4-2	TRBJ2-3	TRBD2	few	TGTGCCAGCAGCCAAACTAGCGGGAGGTCCACAGATACGCAGTATTTT	CASSQTSGRSTDTQYF
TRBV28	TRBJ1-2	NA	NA	TGTGCCAGCAGTGTACAGACTAACTATGGCTACACCTTC	CASSVQTNYGYTF
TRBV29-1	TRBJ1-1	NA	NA	TGCAGCGTCCATAGGGGTAACACTGAAGCTTTCTTT	CSVHRGNTEAFF
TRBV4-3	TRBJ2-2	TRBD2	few	TGCGCCAGCAGCCAAGGGGGACTAGCGGGAGGAAAAGGAACCGGGGAGCTGTTTTTT	CASSQGGLAGGKGTGELFF
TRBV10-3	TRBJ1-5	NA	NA	TGTGCCATCAGTGAGGGCAGGGCCAGCAATCAGCCCCAGCATTTT	CAISEGRASNQPQHF
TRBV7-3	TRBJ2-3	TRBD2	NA	TGTGCCAGCAGCCCGTTGGGACTAGCGGGAGTGGGCGCAGATACGCAGTATTTT	CASSPLGLAGVGADTQYF
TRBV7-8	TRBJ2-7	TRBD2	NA	TGTGCCAGCAGCTTAATGGGACTAGCGGGACCTTACGAGCAGTACTTC	CASSLMGLAGPYEQYF
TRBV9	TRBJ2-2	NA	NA	TGTGCCAGCAGACCGGGACATGCGAACACCGGGGAGCTGTTTTTT	CASRPGHANTGELFF
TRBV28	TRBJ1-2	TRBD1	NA	TGTGCCAGCAGAGGGACAGGGCTCGGCGGCTACACCTTC	CASRGTGLGGYTF
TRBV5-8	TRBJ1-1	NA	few	TGTGCCAGCAGCCTAGCGGAAGGAGGGCGAGGGGCTTTCTTT	CASSLAEGGRGAFF
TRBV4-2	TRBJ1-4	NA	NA	TGTGCCAGCAGCCAAGGGAGCAGGACGGATAATGAAAAACTGTTTTTT	CASSQGSRTDNEKLFF
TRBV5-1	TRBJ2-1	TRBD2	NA	TGCGCCAGCAGCTTCACCTTAGCGGGAGCGAATGAGCAGTTCTTC	CASSFTLAGANEQFF
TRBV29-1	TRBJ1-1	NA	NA	TGCAGCGTCCGGAAGCAGGGTGTAGAGACTGAAGCTTTCTTT	CSVRKQGVETEAFF
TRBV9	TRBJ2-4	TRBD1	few	TGTGCCAGCAGCGCACTGGCCGGACAGGGCAGGAACATTCAGTACTTC	CASSALAGQGRNIQYF
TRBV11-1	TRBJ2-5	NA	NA	TGTGCCAGCAGCGCCGCAGCCGAGACCCAGTACTTC	CASSAAAETQYF
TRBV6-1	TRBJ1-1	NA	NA	TGTGCCAGCAGGATATCTTCGACACGGACAATGGCTTTCTTT	CASRISSTRTMAFF
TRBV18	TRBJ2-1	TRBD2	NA	TGTGCCAGCTCGGGGACTAGCGGGAGGGTCTCCTACAATGAGCAGTTCTTC	CASSGTSGRVSYNEQFF
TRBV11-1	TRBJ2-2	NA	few	TGTGCCAGCAGCCCGGTTTCCGGGGAGCTGTTTTTT	CASSPVSGELFF
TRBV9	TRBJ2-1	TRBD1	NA	TGTGCCAGCAGCGAGACCGGGACAGTAAATTACAATGAGCAGTTCTTC	CASSETGTVNYNEQFF
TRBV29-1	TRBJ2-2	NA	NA	TGCAGCGTTGAAGATAGACAATTTAACACCGGGGAGCTGTTTTTT	CSVEDRQFNTGELFF
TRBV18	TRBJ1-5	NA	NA	TGTGCCAGCTCCTCAGGGGACAATCAGCCCCAGCATTTT	CASSSGDNQPQHF
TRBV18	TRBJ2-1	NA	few	TGTGCCAGCTCACCGGACCTCTACAATGAGCAGTTCTTC	CASSPDLYNEQFF
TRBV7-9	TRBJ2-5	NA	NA	TGTGCCAGCAGCTTGGGTGGGGGCATGGAGACCCAGTACTTC	CASSLGGGMETQYF
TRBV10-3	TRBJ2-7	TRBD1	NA	TGTGCCATCAGGACCGGGACAGGGGTTTACGAGCAGTACTTC	CAIRTGTGVYEQYF